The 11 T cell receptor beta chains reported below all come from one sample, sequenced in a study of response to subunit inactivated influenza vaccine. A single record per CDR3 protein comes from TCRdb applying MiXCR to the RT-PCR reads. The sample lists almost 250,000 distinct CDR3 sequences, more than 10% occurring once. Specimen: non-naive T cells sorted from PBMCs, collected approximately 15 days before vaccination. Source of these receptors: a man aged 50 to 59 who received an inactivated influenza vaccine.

The CDR3 DNA reads as TGCAGTGCTAGAAAGACTAGCCGGGAAGATACGCAGTATTTT. Translated: CSARKTSREDTQYF. J is TRBJ2-3 and V is TRBV20-1; 7 positions match TRBD2. Trimming removed 2 bases from V and 5 bases from J; junction bases left unmatched: 7. The CDR3 is 14 amino acids. Germline V CDR1 and CDR2: DFQATT, SNEGSKA (reference sequence).

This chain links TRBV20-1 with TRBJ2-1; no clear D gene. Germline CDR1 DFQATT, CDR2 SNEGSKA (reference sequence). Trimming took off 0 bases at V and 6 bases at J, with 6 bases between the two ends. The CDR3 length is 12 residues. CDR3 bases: TGCAGTGCTAGAGATCAGGTCAATGAGCAGTTCTTC. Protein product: CSARDQVNEQFF.

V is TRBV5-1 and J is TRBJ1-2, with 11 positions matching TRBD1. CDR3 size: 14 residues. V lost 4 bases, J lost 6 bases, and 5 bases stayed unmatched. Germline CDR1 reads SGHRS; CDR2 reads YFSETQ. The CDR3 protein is CASSVGQGGDGYTF. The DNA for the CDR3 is TGCGCCAGCAGCGTGGGACAGGGGGGCGATGGCTACACCTTC. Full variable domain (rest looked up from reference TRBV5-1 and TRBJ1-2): KAGVTQTPRYLIKTRGQQVTLSCSPISGHRSVSWYQQTPGQGLQFLFEYFSETQRNKGNFPGRFSGRQFSNSRSEMNVSTLELGDSALYLCASSVGQGGDGYTFGSGTRLTVV.

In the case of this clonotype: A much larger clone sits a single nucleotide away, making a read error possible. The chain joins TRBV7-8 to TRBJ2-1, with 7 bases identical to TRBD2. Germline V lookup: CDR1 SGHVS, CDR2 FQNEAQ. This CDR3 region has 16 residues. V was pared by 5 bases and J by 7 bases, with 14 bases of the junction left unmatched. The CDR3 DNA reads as TGTGCCAGCAGCATAGTCGGCGGGGGAAGTTTTAATGAGCAGTTCTTC. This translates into CASSIVGGGSFNEQFF.

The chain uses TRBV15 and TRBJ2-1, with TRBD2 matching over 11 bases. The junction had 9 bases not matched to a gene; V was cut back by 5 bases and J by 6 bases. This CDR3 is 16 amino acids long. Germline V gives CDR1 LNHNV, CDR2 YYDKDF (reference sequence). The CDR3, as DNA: TGTGCCACCAGCCGTTTACTAGCGGGAGCGGGCAATGAGCAGTTCTTC. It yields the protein CATSRLLAGAGNEQFF.

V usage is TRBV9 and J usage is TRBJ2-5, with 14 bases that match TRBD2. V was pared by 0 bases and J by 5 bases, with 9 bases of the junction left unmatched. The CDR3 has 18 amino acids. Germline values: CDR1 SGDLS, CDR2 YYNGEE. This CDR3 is CASSVGLAGGPSRETQYF. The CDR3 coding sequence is TGTGCCAGCAGCGTAGGACTAGCGGGGGGGCCGTCCAGGGAGACCCAGTACTTC.

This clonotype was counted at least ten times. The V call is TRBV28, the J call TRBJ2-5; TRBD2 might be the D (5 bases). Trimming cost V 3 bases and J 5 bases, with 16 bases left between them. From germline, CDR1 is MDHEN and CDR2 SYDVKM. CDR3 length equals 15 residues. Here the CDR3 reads CASSLGDHSGETQYF. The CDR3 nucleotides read TGTGCCAGCAGTTTGGGAGACCACTCTGGGGAGACCCAGTACTTC.

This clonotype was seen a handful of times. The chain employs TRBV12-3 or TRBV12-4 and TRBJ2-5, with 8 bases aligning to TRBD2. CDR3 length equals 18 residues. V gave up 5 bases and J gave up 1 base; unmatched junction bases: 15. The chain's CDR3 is CASSPIPGRGDIQETQYF. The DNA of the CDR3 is TGTGCCAGCAGTCCGATCCCAGGGCGGGGGGACATCCAAGAGACCCAGTACTTC.

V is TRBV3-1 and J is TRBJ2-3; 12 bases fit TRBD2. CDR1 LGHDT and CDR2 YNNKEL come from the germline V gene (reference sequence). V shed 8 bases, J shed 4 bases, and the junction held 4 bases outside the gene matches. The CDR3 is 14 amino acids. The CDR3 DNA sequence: TGTGCCAGCTCCGGACTAGCGGGATCAGATACGCAGTATTTT. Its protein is CASSGLAGSDTQYF.

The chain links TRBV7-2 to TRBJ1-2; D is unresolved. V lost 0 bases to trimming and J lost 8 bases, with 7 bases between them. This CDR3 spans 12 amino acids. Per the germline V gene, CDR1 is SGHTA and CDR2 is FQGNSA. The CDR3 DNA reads TGTGCCAGCAGCTTAGCGTGGGAAGGCTACACCTTC. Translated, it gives CASSLAWEGYTF. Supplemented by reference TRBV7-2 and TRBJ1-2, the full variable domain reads GAGVSQSPSNKVTEKGKDVELRCDPISGHTALYWYRQSLGQGLEFLIYFQGNSAPDKSGLPSDRFSAERTGGSVSTLTIQRTQQEDSAVYLCASSLAWEGYTFGSGTRLTVV.

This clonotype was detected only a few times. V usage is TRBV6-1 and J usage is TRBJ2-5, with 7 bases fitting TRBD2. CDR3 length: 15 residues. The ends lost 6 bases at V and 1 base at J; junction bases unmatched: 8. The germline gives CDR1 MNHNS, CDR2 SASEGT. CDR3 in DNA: TGTGCCAGCAGCAGCAAGGGGAGGGCCCAAGAGACCCAGTACTTC. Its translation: CASSSKGRAQETQYF.